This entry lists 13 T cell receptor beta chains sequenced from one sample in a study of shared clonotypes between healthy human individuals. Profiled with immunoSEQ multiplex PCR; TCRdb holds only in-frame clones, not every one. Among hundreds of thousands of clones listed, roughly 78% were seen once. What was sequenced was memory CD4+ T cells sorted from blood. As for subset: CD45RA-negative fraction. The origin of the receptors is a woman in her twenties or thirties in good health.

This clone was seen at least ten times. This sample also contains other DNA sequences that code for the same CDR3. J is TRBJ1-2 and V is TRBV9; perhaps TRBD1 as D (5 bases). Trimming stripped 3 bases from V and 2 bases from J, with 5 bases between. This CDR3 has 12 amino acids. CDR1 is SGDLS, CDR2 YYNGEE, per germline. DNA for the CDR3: TGTGCCAGCAGCGGACAGAACTATGGCTACACCTTC. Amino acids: CASSGQNYGYTF.

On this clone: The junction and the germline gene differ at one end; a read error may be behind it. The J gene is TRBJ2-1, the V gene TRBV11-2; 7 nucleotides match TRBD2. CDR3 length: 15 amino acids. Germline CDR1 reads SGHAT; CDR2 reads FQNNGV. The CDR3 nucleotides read TGTGCCAGCAGATTAGCGGGCGTCTCCTACAATGAGCAGTTCTTC. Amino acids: CASRLAGVSYNEQFF.

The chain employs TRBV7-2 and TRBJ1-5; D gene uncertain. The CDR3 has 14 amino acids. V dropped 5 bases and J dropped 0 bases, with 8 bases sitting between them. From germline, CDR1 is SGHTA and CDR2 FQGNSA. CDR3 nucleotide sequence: TGTGCCAGCAGCGCACAGATTAGCAATCAGCCCCAGCATTTT. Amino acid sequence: CASSAQISNQPQHF.

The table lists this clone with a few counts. The CDR3 loop reads CSVPGLYNEQFF. The CDR3 bases are TGCAGCGTCCCGGGACTATACAATGAGCAGTTCTTC. J is TRBJ2-1 and V is TRBV29-1; 7 bases map to TRBD2. Germline CDR1 is SQVTM and CDR2 is ANQGSEA. The junction had 3 bases not matched to a gene; V was cut back by 6 bases and J by 4 bases. CDR3 length: 12 residues.

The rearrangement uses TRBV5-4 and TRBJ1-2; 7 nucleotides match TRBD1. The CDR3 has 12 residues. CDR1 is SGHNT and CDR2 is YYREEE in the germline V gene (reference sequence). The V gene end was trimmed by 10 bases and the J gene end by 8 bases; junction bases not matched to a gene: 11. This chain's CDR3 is CAVRGGVSGYTF. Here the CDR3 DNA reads TGTGCCGTCAGAGGGGGCGTTTCGGGCTACACCTTC.

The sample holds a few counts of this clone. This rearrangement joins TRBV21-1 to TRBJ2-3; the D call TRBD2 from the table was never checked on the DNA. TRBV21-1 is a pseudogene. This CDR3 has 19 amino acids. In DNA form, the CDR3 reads TGTGCCAGCAGCAAATTAACTAGCGGGAGGGTTAATTTGTTCGATACGCAGTATTTT. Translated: CASSKLTSGRVNLFDTQYF.

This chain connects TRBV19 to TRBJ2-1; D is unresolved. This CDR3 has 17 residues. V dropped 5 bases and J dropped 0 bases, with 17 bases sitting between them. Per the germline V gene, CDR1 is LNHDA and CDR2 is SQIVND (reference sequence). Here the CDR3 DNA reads TGTGCCAGTAGTCCCTCCTCACCCCAGAGCTCCTACAATGAGCAGTTCTTC. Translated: CASSPSSPQSSYNEQFF.

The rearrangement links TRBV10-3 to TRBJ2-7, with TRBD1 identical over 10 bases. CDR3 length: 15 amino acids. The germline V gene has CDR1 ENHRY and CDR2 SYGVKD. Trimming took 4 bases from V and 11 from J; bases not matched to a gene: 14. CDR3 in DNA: TGTGCCATCAGTGGATCCGGAGGACAGGGGGGTCAAAAGTACTTC. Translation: CAISGSGGQGGQKYF.

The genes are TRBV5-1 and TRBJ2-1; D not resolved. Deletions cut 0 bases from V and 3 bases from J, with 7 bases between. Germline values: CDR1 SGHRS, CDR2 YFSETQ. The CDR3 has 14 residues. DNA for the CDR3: TGCGCCAGCAGCTTGGTTCCTGGCTACAATGAGCAGTTCTTC. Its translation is CASSLVPGYNEQFF.

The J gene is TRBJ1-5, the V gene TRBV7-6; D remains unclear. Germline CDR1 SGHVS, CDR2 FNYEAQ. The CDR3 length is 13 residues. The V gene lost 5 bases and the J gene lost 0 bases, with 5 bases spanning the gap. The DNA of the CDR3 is TGTGCCAGCAGCGTAAATAGCAATCAGCCCCAGCATTTT. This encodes CASSVNSNQPQHF.

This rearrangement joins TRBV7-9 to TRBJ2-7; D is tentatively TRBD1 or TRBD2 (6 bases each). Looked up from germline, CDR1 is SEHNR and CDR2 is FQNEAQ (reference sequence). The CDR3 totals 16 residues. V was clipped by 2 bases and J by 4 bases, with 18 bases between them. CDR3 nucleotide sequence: TGTGCCAGCAGCTTATCGATGGGGGGCGCAGGATACGAGCAGTACTTC. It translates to CASSLSMGGAGYEQYF.

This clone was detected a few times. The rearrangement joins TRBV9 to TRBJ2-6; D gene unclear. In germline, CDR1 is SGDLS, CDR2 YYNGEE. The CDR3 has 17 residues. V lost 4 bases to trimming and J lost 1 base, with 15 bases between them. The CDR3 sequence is CASSPRGGVSGANVLTF. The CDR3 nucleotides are TGTGCCAGCAGCCCTCGCGGTGGGGTATCTGGGGCCAACGTCCTGACTTTC. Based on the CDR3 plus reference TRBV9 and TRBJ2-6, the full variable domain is DSGVTQTPKHLITATGQRVTLRCSPRSGDLSVYWYQQSLDQGLQFLIQYYNGEERAKGNILERFSAQQFPDLHSELNLSSLELGDSALYFCASSPRGGVSGANVLTFGAGSRLTVL.

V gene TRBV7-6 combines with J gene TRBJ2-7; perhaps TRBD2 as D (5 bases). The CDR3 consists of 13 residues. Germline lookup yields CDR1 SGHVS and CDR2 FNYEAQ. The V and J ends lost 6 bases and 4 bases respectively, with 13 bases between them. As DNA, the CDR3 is TGTGCCAGCAGTCCCCGGGGTCGGTACGAGCAGTACTTC. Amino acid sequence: CASSPRGRYEQYF.